This T cell receptor (beta chain) was retrieved from a study of CD8 T cells in ankylosing spondylitis. Overall study findings and caveats: What appeared characteristic of ankylosing spondylitis blood was a TCR beta motif of eight highly homologous variants.

Researchers built TCR beta libraries using quantitative 5'-RACE with molecular barcodes. TCRdb re-analysed the 5' RACE reads in MiXCR, keeping a single row per CDR3 protein. The sample consists of about 250,000 distinct CDR3 sequences, approximately 30% of them appearing once. In the case of this clonotype: Its antigen is still unknown.

The CDR3 length is 14 residues. V was clipped by 0 bases and J by 5 bases, with 12 bases between them. Germline V gene lookup returns CDR1 DFQATT and CDR2 SNEGSKA (reference sequence). The V gene is TRBV20-1, the J gene TRBJ2-3, with no clear D. Sequenced: blood, either unsorted or a sorted T cell fraction (not recorded which). This receptor was taken from a male donor with ankylosing spondylitis or in good health (not recorded which). For the CDR3, the DNA is TGCAGTGCTAGAGATCCCCGTGGCGGAGATACGCAGTATTTT. This translates into CSARDPRGGDTQYF.